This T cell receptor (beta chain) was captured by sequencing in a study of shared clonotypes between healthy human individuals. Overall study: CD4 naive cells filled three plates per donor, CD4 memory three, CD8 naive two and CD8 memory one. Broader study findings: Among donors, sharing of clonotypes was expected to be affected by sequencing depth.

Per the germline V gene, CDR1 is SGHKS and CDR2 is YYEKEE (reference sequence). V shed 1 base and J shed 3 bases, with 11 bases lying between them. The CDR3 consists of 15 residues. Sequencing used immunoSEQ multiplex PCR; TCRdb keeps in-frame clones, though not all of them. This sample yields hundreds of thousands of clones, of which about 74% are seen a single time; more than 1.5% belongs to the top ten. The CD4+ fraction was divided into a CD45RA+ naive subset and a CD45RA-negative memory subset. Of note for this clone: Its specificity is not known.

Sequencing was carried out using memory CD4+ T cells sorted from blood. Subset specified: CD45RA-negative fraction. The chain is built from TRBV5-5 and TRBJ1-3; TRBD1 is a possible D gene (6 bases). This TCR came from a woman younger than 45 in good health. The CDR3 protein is CASSLPGAFGNTIYF. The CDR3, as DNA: TGTGCCAGCAGCTTGCCGGGGGCATTTGGAAACACCATATATTTT. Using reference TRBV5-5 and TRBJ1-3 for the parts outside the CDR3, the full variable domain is DAGVTQSPTHLIKTRGQQVTLRCSPISGHKSVSWYQQVLGQGPQFIFQYYEKEERGRGNFPDRFSARQFPNYSSELNVNALLLGDSALYLCASSLPGAFGNTIYFGEGSWLTVV.